Sequencing of this T cell receptor (beta chain) was carried out in a study of blood T cells in healthy people across ages. This clonotype showed up just a few times. There were healthy Caucasian individuals from Russia, aged about 6 to 95, serving as donors. The CDR3 is 13 amino acids. Germline assignment: CDR1 SEHNR and CDR2 FQNEAQ (reference sequence). V lost 1 base, J lost 6 bases, and 4 bases lay in between. Through a sample-barcoded 5' primer and a J-beta primer mix, a second PCR was run for about 6 to 11 cycles. Each CDR3 protein is one row after TCRdb ran MiXCR on the 5' RACE reads. The table includes 1,800,000 or so distinct CDR3 sequences, 35% to 50% detected once.

Sequencing input: blood. J is TRBJ1-6 and V is TRBV7-9; D unresolved. This receptor was identified in a human donor in good health. In DNA, the CDR3 is TGTGCCAGCAGCTTAGACGTTAATTCACCCCTCCACTTT. This translates into CASSLDVNSPLHF.